Below are 29 T cell receptor beta chains sequenced from a single sample in a study of blood T cell repertoires in COVID-19. Sequenced by immunoSEQ multiplex PCR; TCRdb stores in-frame clones only, minus some. The repertoire holds 200,000 to 250,000 clones, about 90% seen once, with roughly 3.7% in the top ten. The specimen was PBMCs or T cells enriched from blood (not recorded which). Source of these receptors: a woman aged 30 to 39 who had been exposed to COVID-19.

This clone occurred once. The genes are TRBV10-3 and TRBJ2-7; D unresolved. Trimming took off 4 bases at V and 2 bases at J, with 12 bases between the two ends. The CDR3 is made up of 14 amino acids. Per the germline V gene, CDR1 is ENHRY and CDR2 is SYGVKD. For the CDR3, the DNA is TGTGCCATCAGTGTACACCCACAGACCTACGAGCAGTACTTC. This translates into CAISVHPQTYEQYF.

The chain couples TRBV7-3 to TRBJ2-7; D unresolved. This CDR3 region has 13 residues. With 2 bases removed from V and 6 bases from J, the gap between germline ends came to 11 bases. Germline V CDR1 and CDR2: SGHTA, FQGTGA. CDR3 sequence (DNA): TGTGCCAGCAGCTTACGGCCAGGTGGCGAGCAGTACTTC. This translates into CASSLRPGGEQYF.

This clone was counted many times. The gene calls are TRBV6-1 and TRBJ1-2, with D unresolved. Trimming took 5 bases from V and 2 from J, leaving 9 bases between them. Looked up from germline, CDR1 is MNHNS and CDR2 is SASEGT. CDR3 length equals 13 residues. The CDR3 loop is CASSLATNYGYTF. The CDR3, as DNA: TGTGCCAGCAGTTTGGCCACCAACTATGGCTACACCTTC.

J is TRBJ2-5 and V is TRBV19; no reliable D call. This CDR3 spans 15 amino acids. V was shortened by 1 base and J by 5 bases, with 14 bases between the two germline ends. CDR1 and CDR2 (germline): LNHDA, SQIVND (reference sequence). The CDR3 sequence is CASSIVARLGETQYF. The CDR3 DNA is TGTGCCAGTAGTATAGTGGCTAGGCTTGGGGAGACCCAGTACTTC.

The V gene is TRBV6-1, the J gene TRBJ2-7, with TRBD1 as a possible D gene (6 bases). Germline CDR1 and CDR2: MNHNS and SASEGT. The CDR3 is made up of 15 amino acids. Trimming left V 0 bases short and J 4 bases short, with 13 bases between. CDR3 sequence: CASSEAGQSLYEQYF. CDR3 DNA sequence: TGTGCCAGCAGTGAAGCCGGACAGTCCCTTTACGAGCAGTACTTC.

This sequence joins TRBV2 and TRBJ1-3, with 8 bases aligning to TRBD1. CDR1 is SNHLY, CDR2 FYNNEI, per germline. After removal of 4 bases from V and 0 bases from J, the junction contained 8 bases not matched to a gene. This CDR3 is built from 17 residues. The CDR3 region has the DNA TGTGCCAGCAGTGCCTTGGGCAGGGGGCACTCTGGAAACACCATATATTTT. This codes for CASSALGRGHSGNTIYF.

The chain uses TRBV2 and TRBJ2-1; 14 nucleotides line up with TRBD2. Germline trimming cut 8 bases from V and 7 bases from J; bases unmatched to any gene: 10. The germline V gene has CDR1 SNHLY and CDR2 FYNNEI. CDR3 length equals 16 residues. The CDR3 DNA reads as TGTGCCAGCGAATCCGGGACTAGCGGGAGTAGGAATGAGCAGTTCTTC. This encodes CASESGTSGSRNEQFF.

This chain joins TRBV3-1 (or the pseudogene TRBV3-2) and TRBJ1-4; 7 positions match TRBD1. The germline V gene encodes CDR1 LGHDT and CDR2 YNNKEL (reference sequence). V was clipped by 2 bases and J by 7 bases; unmatched bases: 7. The CDR3 extends over 15 amino acids. CDR3 amino acids: CASSQTERGPEKLFF. The CDR3 region has the DNA TGTGCCAGCAGCCAAACTGAGAGGGGGCCTGAAAAACTGTTTTTT.

J is TRBJ1-4 and V is TRBV2, with 7 positions matching TRBD1. Germline trimming cut 4 bases from V and 10 bases from J; bases unmatched to any gene: 9. CDR3 length: 14 amino acids. In germline, CDR1 is SNHLY, CDR2 FYNNEI. CDR3 in DNA: TGTGCCAGCAGTGCAGGCTTCAGGACAGGAAAACTGTTTTTT. Its protein product is CASSAGFRTGKLFF.

The chain has TRBV7-9 and TRBJ2-5; a weak D match, TRBD2 (6 bases). From germline, CDR1 is SEHNR and CDR2 FQNEAQ (reference sequence). The V end was cut by 2 bases, the J end by 3 bases, with 13 bases between. The length of the CDR3 is 15 residues. As DNA, the CDR3 is TGTGCCAGCAGCTTAAGTCTCACGGGAGAAGAGACCCAGTACTTC. Translated, it gives CASSLSLTGEETQYF.

The J gene is TRBJ2-3, the V gene TRBV4-2; TRBD2 might be the D (6 bases). V gave up 6 bases and J gave up 2 bases, with 18 bases separating them. Germline lookup yields CDR1 LGHNA and CDR2 YNFKEQ. CDR3 length: 16 residues. The CDR3 coding sequence is TGTGCCAGCAGGCCGCTTAGCGGCCCGATCACAGATACGCAGTATTTT. It encodes CASRPLSGPITDTQYF.

A few counts support this clone. V usage is TRBV27 and J usage is TRBJ1-1; D ambiguous. CDR1 and CDR2 from the germline V gene are MNHEY and SMNVEV (reference sequence). This CDR3 is 14 amino acids long. V was pared by 4 bases and J by 8 bases, with 17 bases between. CDR3 residues: CASSSAARAGEAFF. The DNA of the CDR3 is TGTGCCAGCAGTTCCGCAGCGAGGGCAGGAGAAGCTTTCTTT.

The gene calls are TRBV11-2 and TRBJ2-5, with 12 nucleotides matching TRBD2. This CDR3 region has 18 residues. The J segment lost 4 bases and the V segment lost 4 bases, leaving 13 bases of the junction unmatched. CDR1 SGHAT and CDR2 FQNNGV come from the germline V gene. CDR3 region: CASSSTTETSGSGETQYF. DNA for the CDR3: TGTGCCAGCAGCTCCACTACCGAGACTAGCGGGAGTGGAGAGACCCAGTACTTC.

J is TRBJ2-7 and V is TRBV6-5; the match to TRBD2 covers 7 bases. Trimming took 10 bases from V and 3 from J; bases not matched to a gene: 15. The germline V gene encodes CDR1 MNHEY and CDR2 SVGAGI. The CDR3 has 15 residues. In nucleotides, the CDR3 is TGTGCCACCCGGGACTATATCACCAAGAACTACGAGCAGTACTTC. This codes for CATRDYITKNYEQYF.

The gene calls are TRBV19 and TRBJ2-3; no firm D call. The CDR3 covers 13 residues. With 3 bases removed from V and 4 bases from J, the gap between germline ends came to 8 bases. Germline values: CDR1 LNHDA, CDR2 SQIVND (reference sequence). The CDR3 reads CASSIFEADTQYF. CDR3 sequence (DNA): TGTGCCAGTAGTATCTTTGAGGCAGATACGCAGTATTTT.

The chain recombines TRBV11-2 with TRBJ2-7, with D possibly being TRBD1 (5 bases). The CDR3 is 14 amino acids. Per the germline V gene, CDR1 is SGHAT and CDR2 is FQNNGV. V lost 5 bases and J 4 bases, leaving 15 bases between the germline ends. The CDR3: CASSRPTEKYEQYF. The CDR3 region has the DNA TGTGCCAGCAGCCGTCCGACAGAGAAATACGAGCAGTACTTC. Based on the CDR3 plus reference TRBV11-2 and TRBJ2-7, the full variable domain is EAGVAQSPRYKIIEKRQSVAFWCNPISGHATLYWYQQILGQGPKLLIQFQNNGVVDDSQLPKDRFSAERLKGVDSTLKIQPAKLEDSAVYLCASSRPTEKYEQYFGPGTRLTVT.

The genes are TRBV7-9 and TRBJ2-7; the D is unclear. The germline gives CDR1 SEHNR, CDR2 FQNEAQ (reference sequence). This CDR3 contains 13 residues. Between the trimmed V and J ends, which lost 5 bases and 2 bases, there was a span of 10 bases. The CDR3 here is CASSPEGAYEQYF. The CDR3 DNA reads as TGTGCCAGCAGCCCCGAAGGAGCCTACGAGCAGTACTTC. The full variable domain, rest sourced from reference TRBV7-9 and TRBJ2-7, is DTGVSQNPRHKITKRGQNVTFRCDPISEHNRLYWYRQTLGQGPEFLTYFQNEAQLEKSRLLSDRFSAERPKGSFSTLEIQRTEQGDSAMYLCASSPEGAYEQYFGPGTRLTVT.

This chain uses TRBV12-5 with TRBJ2-5, with D uncertain. The length of the CDR3 is 11 residues. V lost 8 bases, J lost 1 base, and 5 bases lay in between. The germline V gene encodes CDR1 LGHNT and CDR2 FRNRAP. CDR3 amino acids: CASLGQETQYF. The DNA of the CDR3 is TGTGCTAGTCTCGGCCAAGAGACCCAGTACTTC.

The chain is built from TRBV15 and TRBJ2-2; possibly TRBD2 for D (6 bases). The CDR3 totals 15 residues. Trimming left V 0 bases short and J 1 base short, with 6 bases between. CDR1 and CDR2 (germline): LNHNV, YYDKDF (reference sequence). The DNA for the CDR3 is TGTGCCACCAGCAGAGATAGCGGGAACACCGGGGAGCTGTTTTTT. Its protein product is CATSRDSGNTGELFF.

The V and J genes are TRBV15 and TRBJ1-1, with TRBD1 matching over 7 bases. The CDR3 covers 13 residues. The germline CDR1 and CDR2 sequences are LNHNV and YYDKDF (reference sequence). Trimming cost V 3 bases and J 4 bases; bases outside gene matches: 2. The CDR3 is CATSRTGSTEAFF. The CDR3 DNA reads as TGTGCCACCAGCAGGACAGGGAGCACTGAAGCTTTCTTT.

V usage is TRBV5-4 and J usage is TRBJ1-1; the match to TRBD1 covers 10 bases. This CDR3 spans 17 amino acids. Germline V gene sequence: CDR1 SGHNT, CDR2 YYREEE (reference sequence). The junction had 9 bases not matched to a gene; V was cut back by 0 bases and J by 4 bases. CDR3 loop: CASSLARTGGVGTEAFF. The CDR3 DNA is TGTGCCAGCAGCTTGGCCAGGACAGGGGGTGTGGGCACTGAAGCTTTCTTT.

The chain uses TRBV5-5 and TRBJ2-5; the match to TRBD2 covers 8 bases. The CDR3 runs 17 residues. Germline CDR1 is SGHKS and CDR2 is YYEKEE (reference sequence). The V and J ends lost 2 bases and 7 bases, in that order; junction bases with no gene match: 16. The CDR3 reads CASSLTPLAGRVGTQYF. The DNA for the CDR3 is TGTGCCAGCAGCTTAACCCCCCTAGCGGGTCGGGTGGGGACCCAGTACTTC.

The rearrangement links TRBV6-6 to TRBJ1-1; 7 positions match TRBD1. V trimming: 5 bases; J trimming: 4 bases; junction bases outside the gene matches: 13. This CDR3 has 16 residues. Germline V gives CDR1 MNHNY, CDR2 SVGAGI (reference sequence). This chain's CDR3 is CASSADKGGRGTEAFF. In nucleotides, the CDR3 is TGTGCCAGCAGTGCGGATAAAGGGGGCCGGGGCACTGAAGCTTTCTTT.

This chain links TRBV2 with TRBJ2-2, with TRBD1 identical over 10 bases. CDR1 SNHLY and CDR2 FYNNEI come from the germline V gene. Germline trimming cut 4 bases from V and 4 bases from J; bases unmatched to any gene: 3. The length of the CDR3 is 15 residues. CDR3 residues: CASSGTGGITGELFF. Here the CDR3 DNA reads TGTGCCAGCAGTGGGACAGGGGGTATCACCGGGGAGCTGTTTTTT.

CDR3 loop: CASSPDRTSTDTQYF. DNA for the CDR3: TGTGCCAGCAGCCCGGACAGAACTAGCACAGATACGCAGTATTTT. The chain couples TRBV28 to TRBJ2-3; D is perhaps TRBD1 (6 bases). The length of the CDR3 is 15 residues. Germline CDR1 is MDHEN and CDR2 is SYDVKM. Trimming left V 6 bases short and J 0 bases short, with 13 bases between.

V usage is TRBV12-3 or TRBV12-4 and J usage is TRBJ1-5; D gene uncertain. The CDR3 has 13 residues. Trimming pared 3 bases from V and 2 bases from J, leaving 5 bases between. The chain's CDR3 is CASSLQGNQPQHF. The CDR3, as DNA: TGTGCCAGCAGTTTGCAGGGCAATCAGCCCCAGCATTTT.

The V call is TRBV2, the J call TRBJ1-4; a weak D match, TRBD1 (6 bases). Per germline, CDR1 SNHLY and CDR2 FYNNEI. The V gene lost 1 base and the J gene lost 8 bases, with 14 bases spanning the gap. The CDR3 sequence is 15 residues long. DNA for the CDR3: TGTGCCAGCAGTGAAGTCCCAGGGGAGGGAGAAAAACTGTTTTTT. Its translation is CASSEVPGEGEKLFF.

V is TRBV7-9 and J is TRBJ1-3; 9 positions match TRBD1. The CDR3 covers 15 residues. Germline loops: CDR1 SEHNR, CDR2 FQNEAQ (reference sequence). Germline trimming cut 5 bases from V and 4 bases from J; bases unmatched to any gene: 6. The CDR3 DNA sequence: TGTGCCAGCAGCGAAGGACAGGGGTCAGGAAACACCATATATTTT. Encoded protein: CASSEGQGSGNTIYF.

V and J are TRBV19 and TRBJ1-2; D is unresolved. Germline CDR1 LNHDA, CDR2 SQIVND (reference sequence). The CDR3 is 15 residues long. The V end lost 3 bases, the J end lost 0 bases, and 11 bases lay between the germline ends. CDR3 coding DNA: TGTGCCAGTAGTATGGTTAACCGAGCTAACTATGGCTACACCTTC. This gives the protein CASSMVNRANYGYTF.